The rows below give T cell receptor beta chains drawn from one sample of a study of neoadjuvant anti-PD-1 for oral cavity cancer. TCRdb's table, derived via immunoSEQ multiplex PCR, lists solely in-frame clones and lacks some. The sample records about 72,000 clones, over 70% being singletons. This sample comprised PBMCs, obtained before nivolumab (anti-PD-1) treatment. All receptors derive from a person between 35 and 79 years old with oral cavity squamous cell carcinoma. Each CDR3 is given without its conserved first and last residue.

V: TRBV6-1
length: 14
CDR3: ASSVSVGLRTDTQY

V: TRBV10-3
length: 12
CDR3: AIRTGTAKDEQY

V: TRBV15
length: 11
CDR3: ATSRDSIPEQY

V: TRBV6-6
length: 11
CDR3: ASRLDSLYGYT

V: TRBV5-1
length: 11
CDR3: ASGLGSNTEAF

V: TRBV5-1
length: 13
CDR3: ASSLTSGRPNEQF

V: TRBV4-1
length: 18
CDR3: ASSQEGPRGRASNTGELF

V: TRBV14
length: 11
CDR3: ASIRHSPYGYT

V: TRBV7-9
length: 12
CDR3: ASSFQFKGAPLH

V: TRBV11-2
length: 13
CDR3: ASRKPGRDNEKLF

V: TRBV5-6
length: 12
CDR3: ASSRTGSGEKLF

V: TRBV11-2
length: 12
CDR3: ASSWNRGWAEAF

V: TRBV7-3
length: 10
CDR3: ASSLATGELF

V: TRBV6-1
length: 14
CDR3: ASSELRGLKNQPQH

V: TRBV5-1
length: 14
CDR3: ASSLSPTGGIYEQY

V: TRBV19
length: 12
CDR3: ASSRTGRNTEAF

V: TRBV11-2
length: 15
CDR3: ASSHPSLRQGRGEQY

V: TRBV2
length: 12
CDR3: ASRTSGSVETQY

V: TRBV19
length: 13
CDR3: ASSITYSSNYGYT

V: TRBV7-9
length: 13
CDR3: ASSLAGTGNEKLF

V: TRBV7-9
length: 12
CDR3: ASSLRGLDGGYT

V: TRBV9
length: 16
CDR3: ASSAPQGGLRVNTEAF

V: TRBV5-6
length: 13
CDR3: ASSLGFVSNQPQH

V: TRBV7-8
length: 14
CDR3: ASRRAGTGVQETQY

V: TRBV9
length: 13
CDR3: ASSVSAGGDYGYT

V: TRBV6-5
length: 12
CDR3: ASKNAGSPNFLY

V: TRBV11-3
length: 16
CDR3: ASSNTAVGFSSYNEQF

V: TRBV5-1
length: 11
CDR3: ASRRTGRETQY

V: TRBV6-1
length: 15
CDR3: ASSEDGESSYQETQY

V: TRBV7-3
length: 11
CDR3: ASSLWGSYEQY

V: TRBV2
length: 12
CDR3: ASSAWGAGQPQH

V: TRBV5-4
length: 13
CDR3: ASSLMTGSNTEAF

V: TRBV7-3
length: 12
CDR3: ASSRGQGRTEAF

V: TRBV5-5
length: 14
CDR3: ASSLMSGGDPDTQY

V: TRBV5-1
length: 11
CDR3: ASSLRSTYEQY

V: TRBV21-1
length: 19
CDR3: ASSPLNGSGTVKSGGDEQY

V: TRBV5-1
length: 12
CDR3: ASSSGLAAYEQY

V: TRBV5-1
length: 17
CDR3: ASSLGLLLPRFRQETQY

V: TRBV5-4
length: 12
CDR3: ASSFGQTNYGYT

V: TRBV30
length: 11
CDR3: AWSLGAVWGYT

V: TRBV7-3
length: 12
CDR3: ASSRGQGQYGYT

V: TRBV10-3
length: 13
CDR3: AISAGSAGKYGYT

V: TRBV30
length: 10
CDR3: AWSVGGETQY

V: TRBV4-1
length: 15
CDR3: ASSQADGTGLYQPQH

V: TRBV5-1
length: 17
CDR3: ASSGSGSWLDATNEKLF

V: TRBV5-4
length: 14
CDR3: ASSPGHQSSGNTIY

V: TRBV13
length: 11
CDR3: ASSLVQSYGYT

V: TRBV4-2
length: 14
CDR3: ASSQDLPSPYNEQF

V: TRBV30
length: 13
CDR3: AWSARRGGSSPLH

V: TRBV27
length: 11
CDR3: ASSSTPYNEQF

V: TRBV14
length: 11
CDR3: ASSQESNRRYT

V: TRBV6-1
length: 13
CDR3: ASSDVRAGANVLT

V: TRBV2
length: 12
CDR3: ATAWVVRRDTQY

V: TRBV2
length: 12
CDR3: ASSVRTGGYGYT

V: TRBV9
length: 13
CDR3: ASSETGLAKNIQY